The 17 T cell receptor beta chains listed next were all sequenced from one sample in a study of shared clonotypes between healthy human individuals. Only in-frame clones appear in the TCRdb table, and some are missing; sequencing was by immunoSEQ multiplex PCR. The data hold under 1,900,000 clones, with 98% observed a single time. The specimen was naive CD4+ T cells sorted from blood. Subset given: CD45RA+ positively selected. The origin of the receptors is a man younger than 45 in good health.

This clone has a single count. The chain carries TRBV28 and TRBJ2-7; 9 bases line up with TRBD2. From germline, CDR1 is MDHEN and CDR2 SYDVKM. The CDR3 is 17 amino acids. Trimming took 2 bases from V and 6 from J; bases not matched to a gene: 14. The CDR3 here is CASSLLRLAGTFTEQYF. CDR3 DNA sequence: TGTGCCAGCAGTTTACTCCGCCTAGCGGGAACCTTTACCGAGCAGTACTTC.

The chain is built from TRBV10-1 and TRBJ2-7; D is unclear. Germline lookup yields CDR1 WNHNN and CDR2 SYGVQD (reference sequence). The CDR3 extends over 10 amino acids. The V end was cut by 6 bases, the J end by 3 bases, with 3 bases between. CDR3 sequence reads: CASRYYEQYF. The CDR3 DNA follows: TGCGCCAGCAGGTACTACGAGCAGTACTTC.

The V and J genes are TRBV2 and TRBJ2-7, with a tentative D call TRBD1 (6 bases). Germline loops: CDR1 SNHLY, CDR2 FYNNEI. The CDR3 has 13 residues. V lost 5 bases and J 6 bases, leaving 14 bases between the germline ends. The CDR3 coding sequence is TGTGCCAGCAGTACAGGGATCTTGGCCGAGCAGTACTTC. It yields the protein CASSTGILAEQYF.

V gene TRBV5-1 combines with J gene TRBJ1-2; possible D gene TRBD1, 6 bases. Trimming took 4 bases from V and 8 from J, leaving 18 bases between them. Germline V gene sequence: CDR1 SGHRS, CDR2 YFSETQ. CDR3 length equals 14 residues. CDR3 DNA sequence: TGCGCCAGCAGCGTACTACAGGGTGAAAGCGGCTACACCTTC. It is translated as CASSVLQGESGYTF.

Remarks on this clone: Other nucleotide sequences in the sample specify the same CDR3. The chain uses TRBV18 and TRBJ2-6; D gene uncertain. Germline CDR1 and CDR2: KGHSH and LQKENI. Trimming pared 2 bases from V and 4 bases from J, leaving 3 bases between. The CDR3 is 13 residues long. Here the CDR3 reads CASSPKGANVLTF. The CDR3 region has the DNA TGTGCCAGCTCACCAAAGGGGGCCAACGTCCTGACTTTC.

The chain links TRBV5-6 to TRBJ2-1; 16 nucleotides align to TRBD2. J lost 15 bases, V lost 0 bases, and 6 bases had no gene match. CDR1 is SGHDT, CDR2 YYEEEE, per germline. The CDR3 is made up of 15 amino acids. Here the CDR3 reads CASSLAGTSGRGRFF. In DNA, the CDR3 is TGTGCCAGCAGCTTGGCGGGGACTAGCGGGAGGGGACGGTTCTTC.

A note on this clone: Other DNA variants within this sample encode the same CDR3. The V gene is TRBV18, the J gene TRBJ2-7; D gene unclear. There are 11 residues in the CDR3. V lost 4 bases, J lost 2 bases, and 3 bases lay in between. CDR1 and CDR2 (germline): KGHSH, LQKENI. The DNA for the CDR3 is TGTGCCAGCTCACAGACCTACGAGCAGTACTTC. Amino acid sequence: CASSQTYEQYF.

The chain combines TRBV27 with TRBJ2-7, with TRBD1 as a possible D gene (6 bases). The CDR3 contains 17 residues. V lost 0 bases and J 4 bases, leaving 19 bases between the germline ends. Per the germline V gene, CDR1 is MNHEY and CDR2 is SMNVEV (reference sequence). The DNA for the CDR3 is TGTGCCAGCAGTTTATCGCCCTTCGGAGCCCAGGGGTACGAGCAGTACTTC. Encoded protein: CASSLSPFGAQGYEQYF.

V gene TRBV2 combines with J gene TRBJ2-1; no reliable D call. The germline V gene has CDR1 SNHLY and CDR2 FYNNEI. Between the trimmed V and J ends, which lost 6 bases and 0 bases, there was a span of 12 bases. The CDR3 is 15 residues long. CDR3 loop: CASSYYSSSYNEQFF. The CDR3 DNA follows: TGTGCCAGCAGCTACTACTCTAGCTCCTACAATGAGCAGTTCTTC.

The genes are TRBV29-1 and TRBJ2-1; D might be TRBD1 or TRBD2, each matching 6 bases. With 5 bases removed from V and 11 bases from J, the gap between germline ends came to 19 bases. This CDR3 spans 13 amino acids. The germline gives CDR1 SQVTM, CDR2 ANQGSEA. The CDR3 region has the DNA TGCAGCGTTCCCTCGATCGGGGGCCCCAAGCAGTTCTTC. Translated: CSVPSIGGPKQFF.

The rearrangement joins TRBV2 to TRBJ2-2; 8 bases are a match to TRBD1. The length of the CDR3 is 19 residues. In germline, CDR1 is SNHLY, CDR2 FYNNEI. The V gene end was trimmed by 5 bases and the J gene end by 4 bases; junction bases not matched to a gene: 18. This CDR3 is CASSTRRTGLGDRTGELFF. DNA of the CDR3: TGTGCCAGCAGTACCCGGAGGACAGGGTTGGGAGACCGCACCGGGGAGCTGTTTTTT. The full variable domain, rest sourced from reference TRBV2 and TRBJ2-2, is EPEVTQTPSHQVTQMGQEVILRCVPISNHLYFYWYRQILGQKVEFLVSFYNNEISEKSEIFDDQFSVERPDGSNFTLKIRSTKLEDSAMYFCASSTRRTGLGDRTGELFFGEGSRLTVL.

This sequence joins TRBV7-2 and TRBJ2-2; the D is unclear. Per the germline V gene, CDR1 is SGHTA and CDR2 is FQGNSA. The CDR3 sequence is 15 residues long. Trimming removed 5 bases from V and 5 bases from J, with 15 bases in between. CDR3 amino acids: CASSPTVMSTGELFF. The CDR3 bases are TGTGCCAGCAGCCCCACTGTAATGAGTACCGGGGAGCTGTTTTTT.

The chain carries TRBV7-9 and TRBJ1-1; D gene ambiguous. V lost 2 bases and J lost 1, with 11 bases in between. Per the germline V gene, CDR1 is SEHNR and CDR2 is FQNEAQ (reference sequence). The CDR3 totals 15 residues. The CDR3 protein is CASSLSPPPNTEAFF. The CDR3 nucleotides read TGTGCCAGCAGCTTAAGTCCTCCTCCGAACACTGAAGCTTTCTTT.

As to this clone: At one end, the junction sequence differs from germline, possibly due to a read error. The rearrangement joins TRBV7-7 to TRBJ1-4; 10 nucleotides align to TRBD1. The CDR3 runs 16 residues. Germline V CDR1 and CDR2: SSHAT, FNYEAQ (reference sequence). CDR3 nucleotide sequence: TGTGCTAGCAGCTTAGGACAGGGGGGGAGGAACGAAAAACTGTTTTTT. Its protein is CASSLGQGGRNEKLFF. Looking up the rest from reference TRBV7-7 and TRBJ1-4 gives the full variable domain: GAGVSQSPRYKVTKRGQDVTLRCDPISSHATLYWYQQALGQGPEFLTYFNYEAQPDKSGLPSDRFSAERPEGSISTLTIQRTEQRDSAMYRCASSLGQGGRNEKLFFGSGTQLSVL.

This chain joins TRBV7-3 and TRBJ1-2, with 8 bases identical to TRBD1. Germline CDR1 is SGHTA and CDR2 is FQGTGA. Losses at the gene ends were 5 bases for V and 8 bases for J; bases not matched to a gene: 7. The CDR3 runs to 13 residues. Here the CDR3 reads CASSAGTGGGYTF. The DNA of the CDR3 is TGTGCCAGCAGCGCCGGGACAGGTGGAGGCTACACCTTC.

The genes are TRBV29-1 and TRBJ2-1, with TRBD1 matching over 8 bases. CDR1 is SQVTM, CDR2 ANQGSEA, per germline. The CDR3 is 13 residues long. J gave up 6 bases and V 5 bases, and 6 bases lay outside the gene matches. For the CDR3, the DNA is TGCAGCGTTTTGACAGGGGAGGTCAATGAGCAGTTCTTC. Residues: CSVLTGEVNEQFF.

This clone has a single count. The chain recombines TRBV11-2 with TRBJ2-7; maybe TRBD1 (5 bases). The V end was cut by 4 bases, the J end by 4 bases, with 11 bases between. The CDR3 is made up of 13 amino acids. The germline CDR1 and CDR2 sequences are SGHAT and FQNNGV. The CDR3: CASSSIRGYEQYF. In DNA form, the CDR3 reads TGTGCCAGCAGCTCCATTAGGGGATACGAGCAGTACTTC.